This entry concerns a single TCR beta chain. TCR beta chains were sequenced at survey level with immunoSEQ. Here immunoSEQ multiplex PCR was the method, and the copy in TCRdb shows in-frame clones only, minus some. The sample carries approximately 70,000 clones, 85% to 95% recorded once. The CDR3 has 12 amino acids. Germline loops: CDR1 GTSNPN, CDR2 SVGIG (reference sequence). The V and J ends lost 1 base and 1 base respectively, with 4 bases between them. The source material was PBMCs. This clonotype originated in a man aged 40-50 years with rheumatoid arthritis. J is TRBJ1-1 and V is TRBV30; D ambiguous. The CDR3 sequence is CAWSAGNTEAFF. The CDR3 DNA sequence: TGTGCCTGGAGTGCGGGGAACACTGAAGCTTTCTTT. The full variable domain, in which reference TRBV30 and TRBJ1-1 provide the parts outside the CDR3, is SQTIHQWPATLVQPVGSPLSLECTVEGTSNPNLYWYRQAAGRGLQLLFYSVGIGQISSEVPQNLSASRPQDRQFILSSKKLLLSDSGFYLCAWSAGNTEAFFGQGTRLTVV.